This T cell receptor (beta chain) originates from a study of CD8+ T cells in alopecia areata. The CDR3 loop spans 15 amino acids. The V gene end was trimmed by 6 bases and the J gene end by 0 bases; junction bases not matched to a gene: 4. Germline CDR1 and CDR2: MNHNS and SASEGT. Notes on the study in general: Scalp clonality, together with expanded CD8+ clones among the top 100, fell significantly with tofacitinib. Affected lesional scalp, above all in alopecia totalis/universalis, was more clonal than normal scalp. In scalp and blood during tofacitinib, many expanded lesional clones persisted. With one nonresponder, baseline CD8+ expansion's link to response remains uncertain.

RNA was extracted and reverse transcribed into cDNA as the sequencing template. TCRdb's copy holds only in-frame clones and misses some; the assay was immunoSEQ multiplex PCR. This table holds roughly 120,000 clones, 50% to 55% found once. Described treatment: oral pan-JAK inhibitor, 5-10 mg twice daily. In the case of this clone: Its matching antigen is unknown.

V usage is TRBV6-1 and J usage is TRBJ1-5; 8 bases line up with TRBD1. The sample was CD4+ T cells sorted from blood, taken at week 4, from a patient treated with tofacitinib. The TCR was taken from a human donor with alopecia areata. The CDR3 sequence is CASSGQGYSNQPQHF. As DNA, the CDR3 is TGTGCCAGCAGCGGACAGGGCTATAGCAATCAGCCCCAGCATTTT.